This TCR beta chain came from a study of T cells in Graves' hyperthyroidism and ophthalmopathy. Germline CDR1 reads DFQATT; CDR2 reads SNEGSKA (reference sequence). The J segment lost 9 bases and the V segment lost 5 bases, leaving 8 bases of the junction unmatched. The CDR3 runs to 13 residues. Study findings and constraints: In the blood, most expanded thyroid clonotypes above 0.001 appeared as well.

It was RNA transcripts that yielded the amplified TCR beta CDR3 regions. HTBI primers were the set used in a first-round RT-PCR of the TCR CDR3. TCRdb used MiXCR to reprocess the multiplex PCR reads, holding one entry per CDR3 protein. The sample holds about 710,000 distinct CDR3 sequences; over 15% are singletons and the top ten take over 7.5%. This clonotype was detected only a few times. Antigen specificity is unknown. The receptor was derived from a man between 18 and 35 years old with Graves' hyperthyroidism. This sequence joins TRBV20-1 and TRBJ1-3; TRBD1 agrees at 9 bases. The specimen sequenced was blood. This CDR3 is CSASGTGLSTIYF. Written as DNA, the CDR3 is TGCAGTGCTTCCGGGACAGGGCTTAGCACCATATATTTT.